This T cell receptor (beta chain) was recovered during a study of blood T cell repertoires in COVID-19. Generated by immunoSEQ multiplex PCR, the TCRdb table keeps only in-frame clones and is missing some. The sample yields roughly 140,000 clones, approximately 86% seen once. V was clipped by 0 bases and J by 0 bases, with 9 bases between them. The CDR3 has 15 amino acids. Germline V CDR1 and CDR2: SGHKS, YYEKEE (reference sequence). V usage is TRBV5-5 and J usage is TRBJ1-1; the D gene is possibly TRBD1 (5 bases). The sequencing sample was made of peripheral blood. The sequence came from a woman in her forties with active or convalescent COVID-19. CDR3 nucleotide sequence: TGTGCCAGCAGCTTGGCCCCAGGGATGAACACTGAAGCTTTCTTT. This gives the protein CASSLAPGMNTEAFF.